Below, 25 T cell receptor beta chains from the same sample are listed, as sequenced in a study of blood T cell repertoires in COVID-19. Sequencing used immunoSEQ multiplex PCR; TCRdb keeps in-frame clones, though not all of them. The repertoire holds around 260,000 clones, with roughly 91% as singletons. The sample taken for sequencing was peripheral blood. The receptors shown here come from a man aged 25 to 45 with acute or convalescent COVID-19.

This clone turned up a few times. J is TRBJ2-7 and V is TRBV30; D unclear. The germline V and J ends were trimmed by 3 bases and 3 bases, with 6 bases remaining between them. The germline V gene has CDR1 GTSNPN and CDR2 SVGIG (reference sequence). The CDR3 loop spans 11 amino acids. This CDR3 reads CAWSRSYEQYF. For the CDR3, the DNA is TGTGCCTGGAGCCGTAGCTACGAGCAGTACTTC. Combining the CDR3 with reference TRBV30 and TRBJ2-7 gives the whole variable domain SQTIHQWPATLVQPVGSPLSLECTVEGTSNPNLYWYRQAAGRGLQLLFYSVGIGQISSEVPQNLSASRPQDRQFILSSKKLLLSDSGFYLCAWSRSYEQYFGPGTRLTVT.

The chain's CDR3 is CASSLAPPGDNQPQHF. The DNA of the CDR3 is TGTGCCAGCAGCTTGGCTCCCCCCGGAGACAATCAGCCCCAGCATTTT. The rearrangement links TRBV5-5 to TRBJ1-5; D gene uncertain. This CDR3 is 16 amino acids long. V was shortened by 0 bases and J by 3 bases, with 13 bases between the two germline ends. Germline CDR1 SGHKS, CDR2 YYEKEE (reference sequence).

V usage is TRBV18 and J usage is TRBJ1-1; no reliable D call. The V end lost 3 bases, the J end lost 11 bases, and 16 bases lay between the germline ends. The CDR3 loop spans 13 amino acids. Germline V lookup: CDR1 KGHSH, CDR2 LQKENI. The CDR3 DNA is TGTGCCAGCTCACCCTCCGTTTATAGTGTGGCTTTCTTT. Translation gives CASSPSVYSVAFF. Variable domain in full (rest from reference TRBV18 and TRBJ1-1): NAGVMQNPRHLVRRRGQEARLRCSPMKGHSHVYWYRQLPEEGLKFMVYLQKENIIDESGMPKERFSAEFPKEGPSILRIQQVVRGDSAAYFCASSPSVYSVAFFGQGTRLTVV.

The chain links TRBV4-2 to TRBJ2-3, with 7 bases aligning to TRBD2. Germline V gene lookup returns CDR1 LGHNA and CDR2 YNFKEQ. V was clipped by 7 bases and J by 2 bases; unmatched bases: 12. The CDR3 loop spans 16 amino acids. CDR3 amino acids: CASNRRGERDTDTQYF. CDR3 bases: TGTGCCAGCAACCGCCGGGGGGAGCGGGACACAGATACGCAGTATTTT.

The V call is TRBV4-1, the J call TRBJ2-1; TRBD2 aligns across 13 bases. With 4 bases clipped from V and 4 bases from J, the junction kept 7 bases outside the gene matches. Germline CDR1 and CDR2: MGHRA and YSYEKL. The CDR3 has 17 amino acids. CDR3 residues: CASSRGATSGGYNEQFF. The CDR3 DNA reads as TGCGCCAGCAGCCGTGGCGCGACTAGCGGGGGGTACAATGAGCAGTTCTTC.

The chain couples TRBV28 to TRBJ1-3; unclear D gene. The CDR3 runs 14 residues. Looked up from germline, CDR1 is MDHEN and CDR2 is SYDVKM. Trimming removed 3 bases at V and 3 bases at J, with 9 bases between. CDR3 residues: CASSLAGFGNTIYF. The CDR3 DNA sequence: TGTGCCAGCAGTTTGGCAGGCTTTGGAAACACCATATATTTT.

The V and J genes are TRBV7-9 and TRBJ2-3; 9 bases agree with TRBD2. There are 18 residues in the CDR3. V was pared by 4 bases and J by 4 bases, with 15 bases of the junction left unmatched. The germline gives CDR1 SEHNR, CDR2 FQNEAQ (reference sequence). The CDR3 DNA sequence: TGTGCCAGCAGCTCGATGCCTATAGCGGGAGCTTTAGCAGATACGCAGTATTTT. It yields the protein CASSSMPIAGALADTQYF.

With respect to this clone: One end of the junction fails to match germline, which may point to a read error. CDR3 sequence reads: CASSLSVGISNF. The CDR3 DNA is TGTGCCAGCAGCTTATCAGTCGGGATATCTAACTTC. The V call is TRBV7-2, the J call TRBJ2-7; D is possibly TRBD2 (5 bases). CDR3 length: 12 residues. Germline CDR1 and CDR2: SGHTA and FQGNSA.

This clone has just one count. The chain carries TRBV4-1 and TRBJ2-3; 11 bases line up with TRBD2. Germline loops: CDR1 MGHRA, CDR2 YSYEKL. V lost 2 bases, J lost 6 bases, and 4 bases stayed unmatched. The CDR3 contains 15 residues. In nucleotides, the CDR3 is TGCGCCAGCAGCCAAATAGCGGGGGGGCTGGATACGCAGTATTTT. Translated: CASSQIAGGLDTQYF.

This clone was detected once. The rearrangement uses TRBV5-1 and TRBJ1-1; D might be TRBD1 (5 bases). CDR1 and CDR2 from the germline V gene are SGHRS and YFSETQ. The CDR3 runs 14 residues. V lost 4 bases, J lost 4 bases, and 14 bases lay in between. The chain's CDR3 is CASSAGVSSTEAFF. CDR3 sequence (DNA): TGCGCCAGCAGCGCGGGGGTCTCGAGCACTGAAGCTTTCTTT. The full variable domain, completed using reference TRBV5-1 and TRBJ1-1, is KAGVTQTPRYLIKTRGQQVTLSCSPISGHRSVSWYQQTPGQGLQFLFEYFSETQRNKGNFPGRFSGRQFSNSRSEMNVSTLELGDSALYLCASSAGVSSTEAFFGQGTRLTVV.

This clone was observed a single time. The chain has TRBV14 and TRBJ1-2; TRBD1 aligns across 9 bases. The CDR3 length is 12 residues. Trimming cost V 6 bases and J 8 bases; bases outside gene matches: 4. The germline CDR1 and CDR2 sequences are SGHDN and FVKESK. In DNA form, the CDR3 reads TGTGCCAGCAGGGCCACAGGGGGCGGCTACACCTTC. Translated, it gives CASRATGGGYTF.

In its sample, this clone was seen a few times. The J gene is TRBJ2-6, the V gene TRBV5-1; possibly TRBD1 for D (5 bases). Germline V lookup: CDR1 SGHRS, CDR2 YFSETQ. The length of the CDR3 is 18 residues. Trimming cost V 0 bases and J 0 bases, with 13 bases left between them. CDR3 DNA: TGCGCCAGCAGCTTGGCCATGATAGGGGCCTCTGGGGCCAACGTCCTGACTTTC. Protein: CASSLAMIGASGANVLTF.

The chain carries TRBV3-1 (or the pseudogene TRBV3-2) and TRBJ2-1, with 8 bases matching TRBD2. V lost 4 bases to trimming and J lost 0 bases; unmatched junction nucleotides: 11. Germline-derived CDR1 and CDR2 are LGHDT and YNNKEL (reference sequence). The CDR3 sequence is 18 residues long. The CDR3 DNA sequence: TGTGCCAGCAGCCGAAGTACTCAGCGGGGGAGCTCCTACAATGAGCAGTTCTTC. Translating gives CASSRSTQRGSSYNEQFF.

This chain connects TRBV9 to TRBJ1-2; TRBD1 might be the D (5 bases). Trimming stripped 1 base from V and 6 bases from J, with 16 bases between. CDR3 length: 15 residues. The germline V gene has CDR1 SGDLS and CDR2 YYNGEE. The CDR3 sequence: CASSVTLTANHGYTF. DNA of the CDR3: TGTGCCAGCAGCGTAACCTTGACAGCGAATCATGGCTACACCTTC.

CDR3 nucleotides: TGTGCCAGCAGCGTTAGAGGTAGCGGGATCACTAACAATGAGCAGTTCTTC. Amino acid sequence: CASSVRGSGITNNEQFF. The V gene is TRBV9, the J gene TRBJ2-1, with 8 nucleotides matching TRBD2. The CDR3 consists of 17 residues. V trimming: 2 bases; J trimming: 5 bases; junction bases outside the gene matches: 12. CDR1 and CDR2 from the germline V gene are SGDLS and YYNGEE. Looking up the rest from reference TRBV9 and TRBJ2-1 gives the full variable domain: DSGVTQTPKHLITATGQRVTLRCSPRSGDLSVYWYQQSLDQGLQFLIQYYNGEERAKGNILERFSAQQFPDLHSELNLSSLELGDSALYFCASSVRGSGITNNEQFFGPGTRLTVL.

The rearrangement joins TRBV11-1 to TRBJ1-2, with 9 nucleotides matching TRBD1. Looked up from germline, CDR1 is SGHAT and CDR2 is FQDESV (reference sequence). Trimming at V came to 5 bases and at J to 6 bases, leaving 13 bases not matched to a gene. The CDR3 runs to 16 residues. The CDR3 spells CASSDPETGGRNGYTF. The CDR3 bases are TGTGCCAGCAGCGACCCGGAGACAGGGGGTCGAAATGGCTACACCTTC.

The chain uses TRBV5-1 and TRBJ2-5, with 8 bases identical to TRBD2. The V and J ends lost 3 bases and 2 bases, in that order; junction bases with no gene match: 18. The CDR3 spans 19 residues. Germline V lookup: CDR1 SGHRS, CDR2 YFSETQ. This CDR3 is CASSSPPLREVYPQETQYF. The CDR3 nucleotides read TGCGCCAGCAGCTCGCCCCCCCTGCGGGAGGTCTACCCACAAGAGACCCAGTACTTC. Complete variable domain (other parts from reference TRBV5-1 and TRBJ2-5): KAGVTQTPRYLIKTRGQQVTLSCSPISGHRSVSWYQQTPGQGLQFLFEYFSETQRNKGNFPGRFSGRQFSNSRSEMNVSTLELGDSALYLCASSSPPLREVYPQETQYFGPGTRLLVL.

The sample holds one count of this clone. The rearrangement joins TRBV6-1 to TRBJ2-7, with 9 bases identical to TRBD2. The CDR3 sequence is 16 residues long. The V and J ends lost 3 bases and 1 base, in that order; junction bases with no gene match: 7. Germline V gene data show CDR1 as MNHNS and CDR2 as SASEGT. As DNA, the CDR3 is TGTGCCAGCAGTGATTCTTCGCGGGGGGGATCCTACGAGCAGTACTTC. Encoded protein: CASSDSSRGGSYEQYF.

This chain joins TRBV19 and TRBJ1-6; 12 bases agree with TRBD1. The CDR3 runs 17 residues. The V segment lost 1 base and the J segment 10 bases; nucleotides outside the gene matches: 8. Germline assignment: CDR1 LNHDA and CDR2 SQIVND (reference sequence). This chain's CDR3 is CASSIAPGQGAWSPLHF. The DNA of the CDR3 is TGTGCCAGTAGTATAGCCCCGGGACAGGGGGCTTGGTCACCCCTCCACTTT.

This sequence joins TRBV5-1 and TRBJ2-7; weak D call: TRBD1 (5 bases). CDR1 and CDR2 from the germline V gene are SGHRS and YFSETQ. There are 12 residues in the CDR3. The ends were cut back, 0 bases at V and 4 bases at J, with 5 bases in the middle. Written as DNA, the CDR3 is TGCGCCAGCAGCTTGGGACAGTACGAGCAGTACTTC. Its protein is CASSLGQYEQYF.

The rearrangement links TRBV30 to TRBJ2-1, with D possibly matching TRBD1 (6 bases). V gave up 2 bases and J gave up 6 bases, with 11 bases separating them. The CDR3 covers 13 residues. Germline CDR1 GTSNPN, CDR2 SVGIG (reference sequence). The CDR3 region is CAWSPGVSNEQFF. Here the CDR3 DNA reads TGTGCCTGGAGTCCAGGGGTCTCCAATGAGCAGTTCTTC.

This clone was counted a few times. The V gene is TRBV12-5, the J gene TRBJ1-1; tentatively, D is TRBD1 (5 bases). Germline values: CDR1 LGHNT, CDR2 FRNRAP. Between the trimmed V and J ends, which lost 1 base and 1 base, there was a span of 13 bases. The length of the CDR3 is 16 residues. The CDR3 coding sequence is TGTGCTAGTGGTTTGGCCCGGGGGGAGGGGAACACTGAAGCTTTCTTT. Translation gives CASGLARGEGNTEAFF.

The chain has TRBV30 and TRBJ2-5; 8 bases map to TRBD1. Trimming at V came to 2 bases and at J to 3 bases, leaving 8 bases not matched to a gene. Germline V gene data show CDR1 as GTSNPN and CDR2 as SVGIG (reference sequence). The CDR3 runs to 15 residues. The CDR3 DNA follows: TGTGCCTGGAGTTCAGGGGGCGCGGCAAAAGAGACCCAGTACTTC. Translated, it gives CAWSSGGAAKETQYF.

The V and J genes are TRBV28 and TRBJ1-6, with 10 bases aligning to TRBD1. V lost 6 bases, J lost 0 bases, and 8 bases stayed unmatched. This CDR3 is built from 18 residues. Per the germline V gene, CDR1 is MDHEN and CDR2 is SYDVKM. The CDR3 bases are TGTGCCAGCAGGTGGGGACAGGGGTTCGGCTCCTATAATTCACCCCTCCACTTT. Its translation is CASRWGQGFGSYNSPLHF. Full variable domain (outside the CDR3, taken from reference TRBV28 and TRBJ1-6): DVKVTQSSRYLVKRTGEKVFLECVQDMDHENMFWYRQDPGLGLRLIYFSYDVKMKEKGDIPEGYSVSREKKERFSLILESASTNQTSMYLCASRWGQGFGSYNSPLHFGNGTRLTVT.

CDR3 sequence reads: CASSTLQGVADTQYF. Written as DNA, the CDR3 is TGCGCCAGCAGCACTCTTCAGGGGGTTGCAGATACGCAGTATTTT. This rearrangement joins TRBV4-1 to TRBJ2-3, with 7 bases identical to TRBD1. This CDR3 has 15 residues. With V trimmed by 5 bases and J by 4 bases, 9 bases remained unmatched. CDR1 and CDR2 (germline): MGHRA, YSYEKL.